These 25 T cell receptor beta chains were sequenced from one sample in a study of tumor-infiltrating lymphocytes in primary liver carcinoma. Germline DNA was also extracted, while the blood RNA originated from unsorted whole blood. With a constant-region primer, TCR beta cDNA was made from approximately 510 ng of total RNA. Nested multiplex PCR, run for three rounds with slightly modified ARM-PCR, yielded TCR beta libraries. Forward primers for TRBV1-TRBV30 and a C-beta reverse primer served the first two PCR rounds, at about 10 cycles each. Via MiXCR, TCRdb re-called the multiplex PCR reads, giving one row per CDR3 protein. The sample lists about 310,000 distinct CDR3 sequences, nearly 60% occurring once. Sequencing was done on a sample of peripheral blood. The receptors here all came from a woman aged 25 to 45 with primary liver carcinoma and hepatitis B virus infection.

For this clonotype: A junction end diverges from the germline sequence, so it may reflect a read error. The rearrangement links TRBV6-5 to TRBJ1-5; a possible D gene is TRBD1 (6 bases). CDR3 length: 13 residues. Germline CDR1 and CDR2: MNHEY and SVGAGI. This CDR3 reads CASRRQVNQPQQF. The CDR3 DNA reads TGTGCCAGCAGAAGACAGGTCAATCAGCCCCAGCAATTT.

There are many counts of this clonotype. The chain employs TRBV29-1 and TRBJ1-5, with 8 bases that match TRBD1. Germline V gives CDR1 SQVTM, CDR2 ANQGSEA. This CDR3 has 13 residues. V lost 5 bases, J lost 6 bases, and 6 bases stayed unmatched. CDR3 in amino acids: CSVSGGISQPQHF. CDR3 nucleotide sequence: TGCAGCGTTTCAGGGGGCATCAGTCAGCCCCAGCATTTT.

This clonotype was picked up many times. V usage is TRBV4-2 and J usage is TRBJ1-5; D perhaps matches TRBD1 (6 bases). CDR1 is LGHNA and CDR2 is YNFKEQ in the germline V gene. The CDR3 has 16 residues. V was cut by 0 bases and J by 2 bases, with 11 bases left in between. CDR3 bases: TGTGCCAGCAGCCAAGATTGGGCAGGGGGCAATCAGCCCCAGCATTTT. It yields the protein CASSQDWAGGNQPQHF.

The chain recombines TRBV28 with TRBJ2-4; 7 bases are a match to TRBD2. V was clipped by 5 bases and J by 0 bases; unmatched bases: 13. Germline CDR1 MDHEN, CDR2 SYDVKM. The CDR3 is 18 amino acids. CDR3 amino acids: CASSALAGHELAKNIQYF. The CDR3 coding sequence is TGTGCCAGCAGTGCCTTAGCGGGCCACGAACTAGCCAAAAACATTCAGTACTTC. The variable domain in full, with the rest retrieved from reference TRBV28 and TRBJ2-4, is DVKVTQSSRYLVKRTGEKVFLECVQDMDHENMFWYRQDPGLGLRLIYFSYDVKMKEKGDIPEGYSVSREKKERFSLILESASTNQTSMYLCASSALAGHELAKNIQYFGAGTRLSVL.

This clonotype was picked up one time. Being one base from a much bigger clone, this may be a read error. The J gene is TRBJ2-1, the V gene TRBV14, with unresolved D. Germline CDR1 and CDR2: SGHDN and FVKESK. The CDR3 has 15 amino acids. CDR3 coding DNA: TGTGTCAGCAGCCCCTTCTTAAACCCCTACAATGAGCAGTTCTTC. It encodes CVSSPFLNPYNEQFF. The whole variable domain, remainder taken from reference TRBV14 and TRBJ2-1, is EAGVTQFPSHSVIEKGQTVTLRCDPISGHDNLYWYRRVMGKEIKFLLHFVKESKQDESGMPNNRFLAERTGGTYSTLKVQPAELEDSGVYFCVSSPFLNPYNEQFFGPGTRLTVL.

A word on this clonotype: A much larger clone differs by one base, so this may be a read error. The chain uses TRBV12-3 or TRBV12-4 and TRBJ2-5; 8 bases fit TRBD2. The CDR3 runs 15 residues. CDR3 in amino acids: CASSLGLAIQEAQYF. The CDR3 DNA sequence: TGTGCCAGCAGCCTCGGACTAGCTATTCAAGAGGCCCAGTACTTC.

The chain carries TRBV6-2 or TRBV6-3 and TRBJ2-1; 9 bases fit TRBD2. Trimming took 4 bases from V and 5 from J; bases not matched to a gene: 12. Germline V gene lookup returns CDR1 MNHEY and CDR2 SVGEGT. The CDR3 has 17 amino acids. CDR3: CASSSWVGTSYHNEQFF. CDR3 nucleotide sequence: TGTGCCAGCAGTTCTTGGGTGGGGACTAGCTATCACAATGAGCAGTTCTTC.

The table lists this clonotype with a few counts. Just one base apart from a much larger clone, this may be a read error. This rearrangement joins TRBV4-1 to TRBJ1-4, with unresolved D. Germline V CDR1 and CDR2: MGHRA, YSYEKL. This CDR3 is 13 amino acids long. CDR3 sequence reads: CASSQIKNEKLSF. CDR3 coding DNA: TGCGCCAGCAGCCAAATTAAAAATGAAAAACTGTCTTTT.

The CDR3 reads CASSEGAGTGLREQYF. The CDR3 DNA reads as TGTGCCAGCAGTGAAGGAGCCGGGACAGGATTGCGCGAGCAGTACTTC. This chain joins TRBV6-1 and TRBJ2-7; 8 positions match TRBD1. Germline V gives CDR1 MNHNS, CDR2 SASEGT. The J segment lost 6 bases and the V segment lost 1 base, leaving 11 bases of the junction unmatched. The CDR3 totals 16 residues.

As regards this clonotype: Possible read error: a much larger clone is one base away. Here the CDR3 DNA reads TGTGCCAGCTGCCAAGGGGGGGGCGAGGATACGCAGTATTTT. Translated: CASCQGGGEDTQYF. The rearrangement joins TRBV4-2 to TRBJ2-3; perhaps TRBD2 as D (7 bases). This CDR3 has 14 amino acids. Germline V lookup: CDR1 LGHNA, CDR2 YNFKEQ.

In this sample, this clonotype turned up many times. The rearrangement uses TRBV11-3 and TRBJ2-7; 8 nucleotides line up with TRBD1. The CDR3 is made up of 15 amino acids. Germline V gene sequence: CDR1 SGHNT, CDR2 YENEEA. The trim removed 5 bases at V and 3 bases at J, leaving 9 bases unmatched. The CDR3 protein is CASSPRPGTGYEQYF. The CDR3 nucleotides read TGTGCCAGCAGCCCCCGACCCGGGACAGGCTACGAGCAGTACTTC.

This clonotype was picked up many times. The chain is built from TRBV11-2 and TRBJ2-7; TRBD2 aligns across 8 bases. Germline V gives CDR1 SGHAT, CDR2 FQNNGV. J lost 5 bases, V lost 1 base, and 13 bases had no gene match. The CDR3 is 17 residues long. The chain's CDR3 is CASSLVRGTRQDHEQYF. CDR3 bases: TGTGCCAGCAGCTTAGTTCGGGGGACTAGACAGGACCACGAGCAGTACTTC.

In its sample, this clonotype was seen many times. The chain carries TRBV29-1 and TRBJ2-2, with D perhaps TRBD1 (6 bases). Germline assignment: CDR1 SQVTM and CDR2 ANQGSEA. The CDR3 length is 12 residues. The V and J ends lost 7 bases and 9 bases respectively, with 15 bases between them. CDR3: CSARDTARELFF. CDR3 coding DNA: TGCAGCGCAAGGGACACAGCACGGGAGCTGTTTTTT.

With respect to this clonotype: A read error may explain this, as a much larger clone is one base away. V gene TRBV4-2 combines with J gene TRBJ2-3; no clear D gene. Germline V gives CDR1 LGHNA, CDR2 YNFKEQ. This CDR3 region has 13 residues. V lost 0 bases and J lost 7, with 8 bases in between. The CDR3 reads CASSQEGTYTQYF. The CDR3 DNA reads as TGTGCCAGCAGCCAAGAAGGTACATATACGCAGTATTTT.

The chain joins TRBV7-9 to TRBJ2-2, with 9 bases matching TRBD2. V lost 5 bases to trimming and J lost 2 bases; unmatched junction nucleotides: 12. The CDR3 totals 18 residues. Germline V gives CDR1 SEHNR, CDR2 FQNEAQ (reference sequence). CDR3 coding DNA: TGTGCCAGCAGCCCCCACTGGATAGCGGGAGTTAACACCGGGGAGCTGTTTTTT. It encodes CASSPHWIAGVNTGELFF.

As to this clonotype: A read error may produce the germline difference seen at one junction end. V gene TRBV11-2 combines with J gene TRBJ2-4; D is tentatively TRBD1 or TRBD2 (6 bases each). The CDR3 is 17 amino acids. Germline V gene lookup returns CDR1 SGHAT and CDR2 FQNNGV. CDR3 protein: CASSSVRQEGAKNIQYF. DNA for the CDR3: TGTGCCAGCAGCTCAGTCAGACAGGAGGGAGCCAAAAACATTCAGTATTTC.

The CDR3 here is CASSLGQGREAAKNIQYF. Here the CDR3 DNA reads TGTGCCAGCAGCTTGGGACAGGGGCGTGAAGCAGCCAAAAACATTCAGTACTTC. This chain joins TRBV5-6 and TRBJ2-4; 8 bases line up with TRBD1. V was clipped by 0 bases and J by 0 bases; unmatched bases: 8. CDR3 length equals 18 residues. Looked up from germline, CDR1 is SGHDT and CDR2 is YYEEEE.

This clonotype turned up a few times. This chain connects TRBV5-6 to TRBJ2-7, with 8 bases identical to TRBD1. V lost 4 bases to trimming and J lost 6 bases; unmatched junction nucleotides: 15. Germline loops: CDR1 SGHDT, CDR2 YYEEEE. The CDR3 covers 16 residues. Here the CDR3 DNA reads TGTGCCAGCAGCCCGAACCTCGACAGGGGTTCGTGCGAGCAGTACTTC. Its translation is CASSPNLDRGSCEQYF.

The chain links TRBV6-2 or TRBV6-3 to TRBJ1-5, with unresolved D. Between the trimmed V and J ends, which lost 2 bases and 5 bases, there was a span of 7 bases. Germline-derived CDR1 and CDR2 are MNHEY and SVGEGT. CDR3 length: 13 residues. Written as DNA, the CDR3 is TGTGCCAGCAGTTACAACGGGGATCAGCCCCAGCATTTT. This sequence encodes CASSYNGDQPQHF.

In regard to this clonotype: A much bigger clone sits one base away, suggesting this may be a read error. The chain uses TRBV29-1 and TRBJ2-5; no reliable D call. V was shortened by 2 bases and J by 1 base, with 14 bases between the two germline ends. Germline V gene data show CDR1 as SQVTM and CDR2 as ANQGSEA. This CDR3 is built from 15 residues. The CDR3 protein is CSVEMASSPQETQYF. CDR3 coding DNA: TGCAGCGTTGAAATGGCAAGTAGCCCCCAAGAGACCCAGTACTTC.

Regarding this clonotype: This may arise from a read error, as a much more abundant clone is one base away. This rearrangement joins TRBV5-4 to TRBJ2-5; D call uncertain. CDR1 and CDR2 (germline): SGHNT, YYREEE (reference sequence). This CDR3 is built from 13 residues. DNA of the CDR3: TGTGCCAGCGGCTTGCCCTTCCAAGAGACCCAGTACTTC. Protein sequence: CASGLPFQETQYF.

The chain couples TRBV6-2 or TRBV6-3 to TRBJ2-2, with D possibly being TRBD2 (6 bases). CDR1 and CDR2 (germline): MNHEY, SVGEGT. The V end was cut by 6 bases, the J end by 4 bases, with 15 bases between. This CDR3 comprises 15 residues. CDR3 in amino acids: CASSGSGYITGELFF. The CDR3 coding sequence is TGTGCCAGCAGCGGTAGCGGATATATCACCGGGGAGCTGTTTTTT.

Ten or more counts support this clonotype. The chain employs TRBV29-1 and TRBJ2-1; 9 nucleotides match TRBD2. The V gene end was trimmed by 7 bases and the J gene end by 2 bases; junction bases not matched to a gene: 12. CDR3 length: 16 residues. From germline, CDR1 is SQVTM and CDR2 ANQGSEA. CDR3 bases: TGCAGCGCCGGGACGGTAGCGGGAGTAGCCTACAATGAGCAGTTCTTC. Encoded protein: CSAGTVAGVAYNEQFF.

For this clonotype: A much larger clone is a single base away; this may be a read error. The V call is TRBV6-2 or TRBV6-3, the J call TRBJ2-1; 8 bases agree with TRBD2. The J call may not be correct, given that the DNA end is closer to TRBJ2-7. Per germline, CDR1 MNHEY and CDR2 SVGEGT. The CDR3 runs 14 residues. The CDR3, as DNA: TGTGCCAGCCGGTCTAGCGGGTTCTACAATGAGCAGTACTTC. Translating gives CASRSSGFYNEQYF.

This clonotype was found a few times. The rearrangement joins TRBV30 to TRBJ1-3, with D hard to call. Trimming took off 4 bases at V and 0 bases at J, with 10 bases between the two ends. The V gene's germline CDR1 is GTSNPN and CDR2 SVGIG (reference sequence). The CDR3 length is 14 residues. The CDR3 DNA follows: TGTGCCTGGACACAGTTCTACTCTGGAAACACCATATATTTT. Translated, it gives CAWTQFYSGNTIYF.